This T cell receptor beta chain was profiled in a study of blood T cell repertoires in COVID-19. Study at large: The analysed material was cDNA or gDNA that came from T cells, B-cell-depleted T cells, or PBMCs.

Germline V lookup: CDR1 SNHLY, CDR2 FYNNEI. With 11 bases removed from V and 5 bases from J, the gap between germline ends came to 18 bases. This CDR3 region has 13 residues. Repertoires were generated with immunoSEQ multiplex PCR, while TCRdb's copy carries only in-frame clones and drops some. The data hold about 170,000 clones, with approximately 87% observed a single time. The specimen was peripheral blood. V is TRBV2 and J is TRBJ1-1; tentative D call: TRBD1 (6 bases). This receptor was identified in a man between 18 and 35 years old with active or convalescent COVID-19. The CDR3: CAGLGLGGTEAFF. The CDR3 DNA is TGTGCCGGCCTCGGACTAGGGGGAACTGAAGCTTTCTTT. Drawing the rest from reference TRBV2 and TRBJ1-1, the complete variable domain is EPEVTQTPSHQVTQMGQEVILRCVPISNHLYFYWYRQILGQKVEFLVSFYNNEISEKSEIFDDQFSVERPDGSNFTLKIRSTKLEDSAMYFCAGLGLGGTEAFFGQGTRLTVV.